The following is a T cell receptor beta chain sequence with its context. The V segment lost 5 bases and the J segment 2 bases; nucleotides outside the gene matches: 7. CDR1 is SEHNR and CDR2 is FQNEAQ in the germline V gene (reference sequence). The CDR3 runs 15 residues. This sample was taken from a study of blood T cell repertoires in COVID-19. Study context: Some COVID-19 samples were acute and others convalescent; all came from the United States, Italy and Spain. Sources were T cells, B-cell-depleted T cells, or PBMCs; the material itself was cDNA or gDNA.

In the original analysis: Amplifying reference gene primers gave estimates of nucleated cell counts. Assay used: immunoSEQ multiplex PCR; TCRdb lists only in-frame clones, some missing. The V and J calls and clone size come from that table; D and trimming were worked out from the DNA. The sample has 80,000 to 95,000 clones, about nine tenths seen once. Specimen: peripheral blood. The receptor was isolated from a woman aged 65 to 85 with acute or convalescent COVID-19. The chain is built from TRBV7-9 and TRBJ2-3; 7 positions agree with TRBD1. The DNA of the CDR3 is TGTGCCAGCAGCAACCAAGGGACAGCCACAGATACGCAGTATTTT. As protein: CASSNQGTATDTQYF.